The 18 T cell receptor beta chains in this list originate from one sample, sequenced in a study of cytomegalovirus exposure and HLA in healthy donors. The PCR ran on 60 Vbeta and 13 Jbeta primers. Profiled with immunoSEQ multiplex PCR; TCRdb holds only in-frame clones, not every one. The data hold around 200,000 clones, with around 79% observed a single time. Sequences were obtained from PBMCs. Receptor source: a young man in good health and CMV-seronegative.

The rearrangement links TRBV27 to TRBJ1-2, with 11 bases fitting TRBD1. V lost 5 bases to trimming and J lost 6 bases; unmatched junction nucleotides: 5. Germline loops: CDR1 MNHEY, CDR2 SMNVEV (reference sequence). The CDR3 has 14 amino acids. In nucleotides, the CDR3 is TGTGCCAGCAGTCCACGGACAGGGGGCAATGGCTACACCTTC. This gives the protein CASSPRTGGNGYTF.

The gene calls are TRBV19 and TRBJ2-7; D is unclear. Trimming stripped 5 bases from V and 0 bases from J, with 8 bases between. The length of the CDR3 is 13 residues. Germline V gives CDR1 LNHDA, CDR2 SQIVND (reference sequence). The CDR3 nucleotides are TGTGCCAGTAGTCCCCGTCCCTCCTACGAGCAGTACTTC. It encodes CASSPRPSYEQYF. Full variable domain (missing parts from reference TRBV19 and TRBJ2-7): DGGITQSPKYLFRKEGQNVTLSCEQNLNHDAMYWYRQDPGQGLRLIYYSQIVNDFQKGDIAEGYSVSREKKESFPLTVTSAQKNPTAFYLCASSPRPSYEQYFGPGTRLTVT.

The CDR3 DNA is TGTGCCAGCAGTAAACTAGCGTCCTACGAGCAGTACTTC. The encoded protein is CASSKLASYEQYF. The chain recombines TRBV28 with TRBJ2-7, with 7 bases matching TRBD2. Trimming removed 5 bases from V and 1 base from J; junction bases left unmatched: 2. Germline V lookup: CDR1 MDHEN, CDR2 SYDVKM. The CDR3 spans 13 residues.

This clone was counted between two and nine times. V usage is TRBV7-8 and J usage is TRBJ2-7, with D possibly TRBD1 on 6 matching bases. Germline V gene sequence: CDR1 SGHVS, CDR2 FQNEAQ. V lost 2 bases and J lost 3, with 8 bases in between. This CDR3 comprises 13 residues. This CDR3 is CASSLRTVYEQYF. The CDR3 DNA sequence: TGTGCCAGCAGCTTAAGGACAGTCTACGAGCAGTACTTC. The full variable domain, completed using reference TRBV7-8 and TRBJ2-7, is GAGVSQSPRYKVAKRGQDVALRCDPISGHVSLFWYQQALGQGPEFLTYFQNEAQLDKSGLPSDRFFAERPEGSVSTLKIQRTQQEDSAVYLCASSLRTVYEQYFGPGTRLTVT.

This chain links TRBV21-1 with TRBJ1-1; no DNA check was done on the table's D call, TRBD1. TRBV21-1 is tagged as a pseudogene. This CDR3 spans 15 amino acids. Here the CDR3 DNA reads TGTGCCAGCAGCATACTGACAGGGGGGATCACTGAAGCTTTCTTT. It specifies CASSILTGGITEAFF.

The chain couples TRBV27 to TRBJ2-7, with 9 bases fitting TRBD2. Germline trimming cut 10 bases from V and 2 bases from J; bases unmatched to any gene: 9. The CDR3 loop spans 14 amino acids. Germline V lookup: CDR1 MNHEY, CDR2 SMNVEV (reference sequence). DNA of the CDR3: TGTGCCATCAGGGGTGCTAGCGGGACCTACGAGCAGTACTTC. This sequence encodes CAIRGASGTYEQYF.

In DNA form, the CDR3 reads TGTGCCAGCAGGTTTGGGCGGGAGCGACTCGACAATGAGCAGTTCTTC. Its translation is CASRFGRERLDNEQFF. The gene calls are TRBV7-2 and TRBJ2-1; 7 bases map to TRBD2. The CDR3 extends over 16 amino acids. Germline assignment: CDR1 SGHTA and CDR2 FQGNSA. The V segment lost 6 bases and the J segment 5 bases; nucleotides outside the gene matches: 13.

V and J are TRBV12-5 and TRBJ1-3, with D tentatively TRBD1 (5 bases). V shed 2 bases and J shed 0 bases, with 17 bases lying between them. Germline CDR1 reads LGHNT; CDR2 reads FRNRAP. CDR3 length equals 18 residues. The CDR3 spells CASGLTGGIPSSGNTIYF. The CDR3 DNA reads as TGTGCTAGTGGTTTGACCGGGGGAATACCCTCCTCTGGAAACACCATATATTTT.

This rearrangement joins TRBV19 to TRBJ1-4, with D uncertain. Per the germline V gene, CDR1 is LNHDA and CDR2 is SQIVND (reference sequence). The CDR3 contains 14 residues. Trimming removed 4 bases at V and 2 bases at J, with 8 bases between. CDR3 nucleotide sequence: TGTGCCAGTAGTACGACTGCTACTAATGAAAAACTGTTTTTT. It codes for CASSTTATNEKLFF.

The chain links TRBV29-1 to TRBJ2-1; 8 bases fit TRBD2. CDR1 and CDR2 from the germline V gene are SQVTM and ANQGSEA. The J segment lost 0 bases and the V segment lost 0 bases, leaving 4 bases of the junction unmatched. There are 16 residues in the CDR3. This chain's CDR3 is CSVEDQSGSSYNEQFF. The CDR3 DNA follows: TGCAGCGTTGAAGATCAGAGCGGGAGCTCCTACAATGAGCAGTTCTTC.

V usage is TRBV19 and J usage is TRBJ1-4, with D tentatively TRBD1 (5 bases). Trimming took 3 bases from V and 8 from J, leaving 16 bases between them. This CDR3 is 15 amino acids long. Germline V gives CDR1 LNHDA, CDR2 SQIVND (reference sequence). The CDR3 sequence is CASSISGTQNEKLFF. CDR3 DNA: TGTGCCAGTAGTATCTCCGGGACTCAGAACGAAAAACTGTTTTTT.

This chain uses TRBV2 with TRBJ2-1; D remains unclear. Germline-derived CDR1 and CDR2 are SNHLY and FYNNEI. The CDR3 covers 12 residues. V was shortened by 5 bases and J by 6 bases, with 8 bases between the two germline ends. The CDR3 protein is CASSQDGNEQFF. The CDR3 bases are TGTGCCAGCAGTCAAGACGGCAATGAGCAGTTCTTC.

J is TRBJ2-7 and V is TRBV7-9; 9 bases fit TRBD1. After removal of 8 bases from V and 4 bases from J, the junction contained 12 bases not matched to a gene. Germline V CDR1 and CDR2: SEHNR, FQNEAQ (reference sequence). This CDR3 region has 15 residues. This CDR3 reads CASGIQGATPYEQYF. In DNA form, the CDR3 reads TGTGCCAGCGGAATACAGGGGGCTACGCCATACGAGCAGTACTTC.

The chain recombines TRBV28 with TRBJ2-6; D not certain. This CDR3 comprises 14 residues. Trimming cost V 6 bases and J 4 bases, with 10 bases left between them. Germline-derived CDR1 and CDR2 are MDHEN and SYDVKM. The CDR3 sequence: CASSRVAGANVLTF. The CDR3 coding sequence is TGTGCCAGCAGCCGGGTAGCCGGGGCCAACGTCCTGACTTTC.

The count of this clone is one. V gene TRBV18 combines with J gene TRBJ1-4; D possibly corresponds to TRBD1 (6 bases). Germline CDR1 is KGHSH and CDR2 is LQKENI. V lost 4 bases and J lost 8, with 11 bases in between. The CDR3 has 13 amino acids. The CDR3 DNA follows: TGTGCCAGCTCACGGCAGGGGCAAGAAAAACTGTTTTTT. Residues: CASSRQGQEKLFF. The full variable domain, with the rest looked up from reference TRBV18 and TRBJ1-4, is NAGVMQNPRHLVRRRGQEARLRCSPMKGHSHVYWYRQLPEEGLKFMVYLQKENIIDESGMPKERFSAEFPKEGPSILRIQQVVRGDSAAYFCASSRQGQEKLFFGSGTQLSVL.

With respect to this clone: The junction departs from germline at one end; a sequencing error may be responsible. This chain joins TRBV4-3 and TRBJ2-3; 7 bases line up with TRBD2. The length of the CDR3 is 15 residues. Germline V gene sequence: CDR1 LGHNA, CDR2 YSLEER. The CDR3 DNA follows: TGCGCCAGCAGACAAGGACTAGTACCCACAGATACGCAGTATTTT. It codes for CASRQGLVPTDTQYF.

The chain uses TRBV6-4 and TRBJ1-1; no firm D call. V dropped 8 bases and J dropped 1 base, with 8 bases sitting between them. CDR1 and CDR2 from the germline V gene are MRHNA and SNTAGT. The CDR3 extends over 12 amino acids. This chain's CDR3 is CASRGSNTEAFF. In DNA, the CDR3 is TGTGCCAGCCGGGGTTCGAACACTGAAGCTTTCTTT.

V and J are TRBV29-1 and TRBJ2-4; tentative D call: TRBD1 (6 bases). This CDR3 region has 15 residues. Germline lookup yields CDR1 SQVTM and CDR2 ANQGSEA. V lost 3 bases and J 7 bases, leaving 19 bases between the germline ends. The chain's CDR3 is CSVEVVRQGSNIQYF. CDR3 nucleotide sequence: TGCAGCGTTGAGGTGGTGAGGCAGGGGAGTAACATTCAGTACTTC.